This T cell receptor beta chain comes out of a study of CD8 T cells in ankylosing spondylitis. Overall study findings and caveats: A TCR beta motif made of eight highly homologous variants seemed typical of ankylosing spondylitis blood.

A word on this clonotype: Antigen unknown.

CDR1 and CDR2 from the germline V gene are SEHNR and FQNEAQ (reference sequence). The V end lost 5 bases, the J end lost 6 bases, and 14 bases lay between the germline ends. The CDR3 sequence is 13 residues long. TCRdb called the 5' RACE reads again in MiXCR, with one record for every CDR3 protein. The data show 200,000 to 250,000 distinct CDR3 sequences, 15% to 20% seen once. This clonotype was sampled from a male donor with ankylosing spondylitis. This sequence joins TRBV7-9 and TRBJ2-7; either TRBD1 or TRBD2 may fit D (6 bases each). The sequenced sample consisted of blood, either unsorted or a sorted T cell fraction (not recorded which). Here the CDR3 DNA reads TGTGCCAGCAGCCCATCGGGGGCAGTCGAGCAGTACTTC. This codes for CASSPSGAVEQYF.